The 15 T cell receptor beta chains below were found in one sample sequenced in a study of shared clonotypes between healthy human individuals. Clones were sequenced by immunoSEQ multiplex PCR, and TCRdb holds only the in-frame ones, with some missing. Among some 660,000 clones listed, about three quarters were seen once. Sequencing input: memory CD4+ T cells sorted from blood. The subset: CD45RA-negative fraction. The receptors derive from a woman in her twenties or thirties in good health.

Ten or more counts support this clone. The CDR3, as DNA: TGTGCCAGTAGTCCAGGACCGCCGTTGAAGACCTTC. Translating it yields CASSPGPPLKTF. The chain carries TRBV19 and TRBJ1-2; D remains unclear. The CDR3 totals 12 residues. Trimming took off 5 bases at V and 14 bases at J, with 18 bases between the two ends. Germline CDR1 reads LNHDA; CDR2 reads SQIVND (reference sequence).

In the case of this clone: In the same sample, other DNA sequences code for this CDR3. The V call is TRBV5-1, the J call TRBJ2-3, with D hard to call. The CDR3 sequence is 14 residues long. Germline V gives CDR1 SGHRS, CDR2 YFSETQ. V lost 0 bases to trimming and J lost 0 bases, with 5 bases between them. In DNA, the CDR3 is TGCGCCAGCAGCTTGGGTGACAGCACAGATACGCAGTATTTT. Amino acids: CASSLGDSTDTQYF. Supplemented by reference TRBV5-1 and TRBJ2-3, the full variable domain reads KAGVTQTPRYLIKTRGQQVTLSCSPISGHRSVSWYQQTPGQGLQFLFEYFSETQRNKGNFPGRFSGRQFSNSRSEMNVSTLELGDSALYLCASSLGDSTDTQYFGPGTRLTVL.

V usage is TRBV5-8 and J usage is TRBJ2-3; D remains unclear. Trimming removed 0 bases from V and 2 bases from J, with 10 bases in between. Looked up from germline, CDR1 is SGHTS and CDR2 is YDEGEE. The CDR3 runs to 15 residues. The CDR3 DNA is TGTGCCAGCAGCTTGGCCCCTGGAGACACAGATACGCAGTATTTT. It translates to CASSLAPGDTDTQYF.

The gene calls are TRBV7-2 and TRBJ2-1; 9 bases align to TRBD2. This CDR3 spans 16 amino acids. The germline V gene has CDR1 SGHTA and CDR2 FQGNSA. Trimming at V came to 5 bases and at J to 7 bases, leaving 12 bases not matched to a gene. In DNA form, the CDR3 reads TGTGCCAGCAGCCCCAGGGGCGGGAGGGCCTTAAATGAGCAGTTCTTC. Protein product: CASSPRGGRALNEQFF. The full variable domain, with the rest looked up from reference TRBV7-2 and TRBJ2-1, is GAGVSQSPSNKVTEKGKDVELRCDPISGHTALYWYRQSLGQGLEFLIYFQGNSAPDKSGLPSDRFSAERTGGSVSTLTIQRTQQEDSAVYLCASSPRGGRALNEQFFGPGTRLTVL.

CDR3 region: CASTRGRPGTSYEQYF. CDR3 nucleotides: TGTGCCAGCACCAGGGGCCGCCCCGGGACTAGCTACGAGCAGTACTTC. V gene TRBV7-8 combines with J gene TRBJ2-7, with TRBD2 identical over 8 bases. V shed 7 bases, J shed 3 bases, and the junction held 14 bases outside the gene matches. The CDR3 loop spans 16 amino acids. Germline V gene sequence: CDR1 SGHVS, CDR2 FQNEAQ.

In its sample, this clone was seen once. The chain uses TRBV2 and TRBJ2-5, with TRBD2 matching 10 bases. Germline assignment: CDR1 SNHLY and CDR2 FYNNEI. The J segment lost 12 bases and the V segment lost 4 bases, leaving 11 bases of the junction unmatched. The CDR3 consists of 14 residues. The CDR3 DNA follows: TGTGCCAGCAGTGTAAAACCCAGGACTAGCGGAGAGTACTTC. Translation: CASSVKPRTSGEYF.

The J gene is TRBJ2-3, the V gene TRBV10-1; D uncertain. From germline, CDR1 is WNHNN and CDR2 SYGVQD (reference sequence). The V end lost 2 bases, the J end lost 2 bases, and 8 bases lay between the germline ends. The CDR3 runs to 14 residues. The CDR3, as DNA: TGCGCCAGCAGTGAGGACCCCTACACAGATACGCAGTATTTT. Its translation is CASSEDPYTDTQYF.

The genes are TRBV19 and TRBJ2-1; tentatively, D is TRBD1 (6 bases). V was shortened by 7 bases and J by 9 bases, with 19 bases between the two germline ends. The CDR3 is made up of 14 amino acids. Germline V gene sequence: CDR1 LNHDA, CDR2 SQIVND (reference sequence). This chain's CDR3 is CASNRDGFSSEQFF. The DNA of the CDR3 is TGTGCCAGTAACAGGGATGGCTTCAGTTCTGAGCAGTTCTTC.

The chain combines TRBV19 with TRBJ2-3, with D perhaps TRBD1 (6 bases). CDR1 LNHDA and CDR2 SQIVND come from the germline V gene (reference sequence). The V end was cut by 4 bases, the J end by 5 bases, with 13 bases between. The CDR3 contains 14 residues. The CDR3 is CASSTHWGQDTQYF. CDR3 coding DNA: TGTGCCAGTAGTACCCATTGGGGGCAAGATACGCAGTATTTT. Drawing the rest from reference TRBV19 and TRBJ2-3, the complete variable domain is DGGITQSPKYLFRKEGQNVTLSCEQNLNHDAMYWYRQDPGQGLRLIYYSQIVNDFQKGDIAEGYSVSREKKESFPLTVTSAQKNPTAFYLCASSTHWGQDTQYFGPGTRLTVL.

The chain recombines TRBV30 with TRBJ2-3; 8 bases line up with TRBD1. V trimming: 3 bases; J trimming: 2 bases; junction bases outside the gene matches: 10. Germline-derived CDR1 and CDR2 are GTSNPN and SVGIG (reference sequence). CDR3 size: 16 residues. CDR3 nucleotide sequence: TGTGCCTGGAGGAAAGGGACAGGTCAACACACAGATACGCAGTATTTT. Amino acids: CAWRKGTGQHTDTQYF.

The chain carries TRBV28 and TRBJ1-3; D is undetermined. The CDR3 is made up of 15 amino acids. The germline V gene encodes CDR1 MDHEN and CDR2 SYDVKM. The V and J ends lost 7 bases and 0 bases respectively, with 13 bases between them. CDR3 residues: CASTTPLGSGNTIYF. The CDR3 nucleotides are TGTGCCAGCACCACCCCGTTGGGCTCTGGAAACACCATATATTTT.

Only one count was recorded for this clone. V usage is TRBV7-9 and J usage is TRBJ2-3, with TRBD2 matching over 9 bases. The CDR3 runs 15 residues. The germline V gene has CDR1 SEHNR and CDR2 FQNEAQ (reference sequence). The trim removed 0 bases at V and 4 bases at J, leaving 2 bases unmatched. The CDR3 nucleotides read TGTGCCAGCAGCTTAGCGGCGGGAGGGTCAGATACGCAGTATTTT. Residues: CASSLAAGGSDTQYF. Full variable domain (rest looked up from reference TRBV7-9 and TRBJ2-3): DTGVSQNPRHKITKRGQNVTFRCDPISEHNRLYWYRQTLGQGPEFLTYFQNEAQLEKSRLLSDRFSAERPKGSFSTLEIQRTEQGDSAMYLCASSLAAGGSDTQYFGPGTRLTVL.

The CDR3 reads CASRIDRGFTGELFF. Written as DNA, the CDR3 is TGTGCCAGCAGGATTGACAGGGGTTTTACCGGGGAGCTGTTTTTT. This chain connects TRBV6-1 to TRBJ2-2, with TRBD1 matching over 8 bases. Losses at the gene ends were 6 bases for V and 5 bases for J; bases not matched to a gene: 8. CDR1 MNHNS and CDR2 SASEGT come from the germline V gene. CDR3 size: 15 residues.

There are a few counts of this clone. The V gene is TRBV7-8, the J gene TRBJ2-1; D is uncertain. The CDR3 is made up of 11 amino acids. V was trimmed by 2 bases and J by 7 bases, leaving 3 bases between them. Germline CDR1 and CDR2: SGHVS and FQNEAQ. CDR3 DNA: TGTGCCAGCAGCTTATCGAATGAGCAGTTCTTC. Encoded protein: CASSLSNEQFF.

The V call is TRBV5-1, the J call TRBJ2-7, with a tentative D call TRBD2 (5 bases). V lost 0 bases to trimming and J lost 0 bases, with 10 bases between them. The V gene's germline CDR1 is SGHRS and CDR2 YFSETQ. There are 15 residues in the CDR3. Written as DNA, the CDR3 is TGCGCCAGCAGCTTGGAAGCGGTGAGCTCCTACGAGCAGTACTTC. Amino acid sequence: CASSLEAVSSYEQYF.